What follows describes a single T cell receptor beta chain. As yet, its antigen is unknown. V was clipped by 3 bases and J by 1 base, with 10 bases between them. In germline, CDR1 is KGHSH, CDR2 LQKENI. This CDR3 is built from 14 residues. This specimen belongs to a study of early T cells in non-severe SARS-CoV-2 infection. The overall study: Unpaired chains resulted from sequencing bulk RNA of unsorted whole blood. Study-level points and caveats: VDJdb-based annotation leaned toward anti-spike CD8 responses and missed private and CD4 specificities.

In the library, individual cDNA molecules carried attached unique molecular identifiers. TCRdb re-called the 5' RACE reads with MiXCR, one entry per CDR3 protein. The sample has about 72,000 distinct CDR3 sequences, around a tenth seen once; the top ten hold over 6%. The TCR originated in an adult who was a healthcare worker with PCR-confirmed SARS-CoV-2 infection or an uninfected control (not recorded which). The J gene is TRBJ2-7, the V gene TRBV18; no clear D. The sequencing used whole blood, collected at baseline. The CDR3 sequence: CASSPRTDSYEQYF. The CDR3 DNA reads TGTGCCAGCTCACCGCGGACGGATTCCTACGAGCAGTACTTC.